The subject of this entry is one TCR beta chain. The antigen remains undetermined. The sample originates from a study of identifying expanded T cells in peripheral blood. Study observations and caveats: Technical replicates showed about 1.1 changed clones; two weeks around 15; four weeks 19. Roughly two-week clone count variance significantly increased as total template count grew.

During the collection period, no donor immune events like infections were recorded. V shed 3 bases and J shed 0 bases, with 8 bases lying between them. CDR1 is SGHTA and CDR2 is FQGNSA in the germline V gene. The CDR3 consists of 14 residues. Clones were read by immunoSEQ multiplex PCR, and TCRdb kept only the in-frame ones, dropping some. The sample yields 90,000 to 120,000 clones, 85% to 90% seen once. This chain links TRBV7-2 with TRBJ1-2; TRBD1 might be the D (5 bases). This receptor was obtained from a person aged 18 to 70 in good health. The specimen sequenced was blood. CDR3 sequence reads: CASSFDRANYGYTF. In DNA, the CDR3 is TGTGCCAGCAGCTTCGACAGAGCTAACTATGGCTACACCTTC.